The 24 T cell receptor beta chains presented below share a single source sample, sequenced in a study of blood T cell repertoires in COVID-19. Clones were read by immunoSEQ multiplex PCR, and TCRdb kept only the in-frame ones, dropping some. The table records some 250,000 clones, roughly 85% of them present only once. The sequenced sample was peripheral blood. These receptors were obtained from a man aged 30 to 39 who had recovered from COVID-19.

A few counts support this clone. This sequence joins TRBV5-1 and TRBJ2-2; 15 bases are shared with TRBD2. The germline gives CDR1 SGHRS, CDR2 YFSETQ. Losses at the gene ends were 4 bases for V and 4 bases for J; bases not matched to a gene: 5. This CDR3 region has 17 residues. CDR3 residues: CASSVGLAGGPTGELFF. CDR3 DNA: TGCGCCAGCAGCGTGGGACTAGCGGGGGGACCCACCGGGGAGCTGTTTTTT.

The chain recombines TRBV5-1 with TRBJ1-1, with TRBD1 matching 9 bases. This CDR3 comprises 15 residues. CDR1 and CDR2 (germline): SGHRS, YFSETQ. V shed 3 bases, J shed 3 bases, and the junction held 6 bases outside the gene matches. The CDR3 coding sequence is TGCGCCAGCAGCTCGACAGGGGGTGGGGACACTGAAGCTTTCTTT. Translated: CASSSTGGGDTEAFF.

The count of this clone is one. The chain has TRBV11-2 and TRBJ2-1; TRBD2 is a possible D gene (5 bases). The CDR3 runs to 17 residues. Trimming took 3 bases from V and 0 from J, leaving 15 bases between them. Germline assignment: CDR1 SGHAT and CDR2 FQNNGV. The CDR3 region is CASSFNFISGSYNEQFF. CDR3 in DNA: TGTGCCAGCAGCTTCAATTTTATCAGCGGCTCCTACAATGAGCAGTTCTTC.

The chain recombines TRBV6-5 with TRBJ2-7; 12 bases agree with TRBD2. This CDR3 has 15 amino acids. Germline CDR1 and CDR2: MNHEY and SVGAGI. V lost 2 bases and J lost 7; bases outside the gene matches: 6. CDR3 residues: CASSYHLAGGGEQYF. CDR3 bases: TGTGCCAGCAGTTACCACCTAGCGGGGGGGGGAGAGCAGTACTTC.

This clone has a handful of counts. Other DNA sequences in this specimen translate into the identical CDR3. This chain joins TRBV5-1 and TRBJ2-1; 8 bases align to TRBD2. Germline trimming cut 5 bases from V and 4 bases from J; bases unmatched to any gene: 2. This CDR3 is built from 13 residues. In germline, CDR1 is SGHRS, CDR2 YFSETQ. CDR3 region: CASSSGEYNEQFF. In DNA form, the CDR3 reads TGCGCCAGCAGTAGCGGGGAATACAATGAGCAGTTCTTC. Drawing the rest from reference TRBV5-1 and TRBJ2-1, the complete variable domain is KAGVTQTPRYLIKTRGQQVTLSCSPISGHRSVSWYQQTPGQGLQFLFEYFSETQRNKGNFPGRFSGRQFSNSRSEMNVSTLELGDSALYLCASSSGEYNEQFFGPGTRLTVL.

The CDR3 DNA reads as TGTGCCAGCTCACCTGATAGTAACGTGCCGAATGAAAAACTGTTTTTT. Its protein is CASSPDSNVPNEKLFF. This chain uses TRBV18 with TRBJ1-4; D unresolved. V was pared by 3 bases and J by 5 bases, with 16 bases between. CDR1 KGHSH and CDR2 LQKENI come from the germline V gene. The CDR3 sequence is 16 residues long.

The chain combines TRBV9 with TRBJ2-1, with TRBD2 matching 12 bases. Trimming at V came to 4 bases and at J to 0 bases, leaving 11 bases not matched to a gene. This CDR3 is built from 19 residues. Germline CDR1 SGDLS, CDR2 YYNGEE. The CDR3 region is CASSPRLAGVLSSYNEQFF. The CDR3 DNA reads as TGTGCCAGCAGCCCAAGACTAGCGGGGGTCCTCAGCTCCTACAATGAGCAGTTCTTC.

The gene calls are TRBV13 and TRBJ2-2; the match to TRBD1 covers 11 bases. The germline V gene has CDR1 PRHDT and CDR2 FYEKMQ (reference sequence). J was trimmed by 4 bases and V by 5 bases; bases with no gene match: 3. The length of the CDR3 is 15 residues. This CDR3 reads CASSGDRGSTGELFF. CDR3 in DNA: TGTGCCAGCAGCGGGGACAGGGGGAGCACCGGGGAGCTGTTTTTT.

CDR3 residues: CASSQAGDTEAFF. The CDR3 nucleotides are TGTGCCAGCAGCCAAGCAGGGGACACTGAAGCTTTCTTT. This chain uses TRBV3-1 (or the pseudogene TRBV3-2) with TRBJ1-1; D perhaps matches TRBD1 (6 bases). The CDR3 runs 13 residues. The V gene's germline CDR1 is LGHDT and CDR2 YNNKEL (reference sequence). The V end lost 1 base, the J end lost 3 bases, and 6 bases lay between the germline ends.

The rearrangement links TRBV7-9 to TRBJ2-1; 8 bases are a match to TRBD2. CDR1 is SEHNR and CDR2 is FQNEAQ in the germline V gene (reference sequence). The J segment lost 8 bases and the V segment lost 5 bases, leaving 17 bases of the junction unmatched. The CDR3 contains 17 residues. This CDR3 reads CASSPGTASGSGDEQFF. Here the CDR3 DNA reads TGTGCCAGCAGCCCTGGGACGGCTAGCGGGTCCGGGGATGAGCAGTTCTTC.

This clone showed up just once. The CDR3 DNA is TGTGCCAGCGGGGGGGCCTACAATGAGCAGTTCTTC. This codes for CASGGAYNEQFF. The rearrangement uses TRBV11-2 and TRBJ2-1, with 7 positions matching TRBD2. The V gene end was trimmed by 8 bases and the J gene end by 2 bases; junction bases not matched to a gene: 0. The CDR3 has 12 amino acids. Germline CDR1 reads SGHAT; CDR2 reads FQNNGV.

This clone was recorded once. DNA of the CDR3: TGTGCCAGCAGTTACTCTGCAGGGGGGTACTACAATGAGCAGTTCTTC. Translation gives CASSYSAGGYYNEQFF. The rearrangement links TRBV6-5 to TRBJ2-1; D possibly corresponds to TRBD1 (7 bases). The germline gives CDR1 MNHEY, CDR2 SVGAGI. V lost 0 bases and J lost 3, with 12 bases in between. The CDR3 covers 16 residues.

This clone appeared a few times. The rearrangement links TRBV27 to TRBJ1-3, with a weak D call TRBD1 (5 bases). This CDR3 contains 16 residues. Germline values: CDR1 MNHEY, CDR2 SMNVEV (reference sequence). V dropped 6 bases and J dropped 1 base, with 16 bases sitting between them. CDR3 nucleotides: TGTGCCAGCAGCTCCAGTGCGGGGACGTCTGGAAACACCATATATTTT. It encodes CASSSSAGTSGNTIYF.

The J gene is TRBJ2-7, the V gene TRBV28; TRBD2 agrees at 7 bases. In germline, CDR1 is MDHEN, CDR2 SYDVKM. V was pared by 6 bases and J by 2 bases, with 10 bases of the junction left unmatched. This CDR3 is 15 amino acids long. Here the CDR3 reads CASSSPAGDPYEQYF. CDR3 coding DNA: TGTGCCAGCAGCTCTCCGGCGGGGGACCCCTACGAGCAGTACTTC.

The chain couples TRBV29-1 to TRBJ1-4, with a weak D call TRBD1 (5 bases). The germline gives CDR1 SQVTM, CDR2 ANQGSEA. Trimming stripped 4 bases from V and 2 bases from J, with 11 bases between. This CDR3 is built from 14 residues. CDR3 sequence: CSVGQGTTNEKLFF. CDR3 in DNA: TGCAGCGTTGGTCAGGGAACGACTAATGAAAAACTGTTTTTT.

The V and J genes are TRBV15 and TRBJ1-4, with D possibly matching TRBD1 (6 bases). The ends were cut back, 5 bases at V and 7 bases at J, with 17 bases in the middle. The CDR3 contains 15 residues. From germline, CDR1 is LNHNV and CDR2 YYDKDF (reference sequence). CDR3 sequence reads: CATSRDGGPSEKLFF. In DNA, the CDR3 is TGTGCCACCAGCCGCGACGGGGGGCCGAGTGAAAAACTGTTTTTT. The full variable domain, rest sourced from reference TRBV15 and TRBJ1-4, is DAMVIQNPRYQVTQFGKPVTLSCSQTLNHNVMYWYQQKSSQAPKLLFHYYDKDFNNEADTPDNFQSRRPNTSFCFLDIRSPGLGDTAMYLCATSRDGGPSEKLFFGSGTQLSVL.

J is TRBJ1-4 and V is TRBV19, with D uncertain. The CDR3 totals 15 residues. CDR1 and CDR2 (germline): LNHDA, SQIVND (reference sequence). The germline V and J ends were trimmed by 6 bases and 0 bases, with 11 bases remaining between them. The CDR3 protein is CASSGLLATNEKLFF. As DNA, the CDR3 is TGTGCCAGTAGCGGTCTCCTCGCAACTAATGAAAAACTGTTTTTT.

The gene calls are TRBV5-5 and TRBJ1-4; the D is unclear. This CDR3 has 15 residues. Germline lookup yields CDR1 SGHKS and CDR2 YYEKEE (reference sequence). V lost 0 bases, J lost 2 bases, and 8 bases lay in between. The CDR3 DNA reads TGTGCCAGCAGCTTGGTTGGTCAGACTAATGAAAAACTGTTTTTT. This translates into CASSLVGQTNEKLFF. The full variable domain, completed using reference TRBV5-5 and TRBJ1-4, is DAGVTQSPTHLIKTRGQQVTLRCSPISGHKSVSWYQQVLGQGPQFIFQYYEKEERGRGNFPDRFSARQFPNYSSELNVNALLLGDSALYLCASSLVGQTNEKLFFGSGTQLSVL.

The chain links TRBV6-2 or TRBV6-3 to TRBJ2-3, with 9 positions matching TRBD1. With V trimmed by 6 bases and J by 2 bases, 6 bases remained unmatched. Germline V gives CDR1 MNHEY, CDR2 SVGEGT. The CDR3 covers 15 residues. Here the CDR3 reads CASSEQGAPTDTQYF. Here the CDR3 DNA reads TGTGCCAGCAGCGAACAGGGGGCCCCCACAGATACGCAGTATTTT.

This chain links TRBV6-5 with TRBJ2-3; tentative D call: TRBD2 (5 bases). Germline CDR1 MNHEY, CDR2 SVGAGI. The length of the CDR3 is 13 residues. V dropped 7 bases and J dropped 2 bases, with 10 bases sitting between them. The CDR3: CASTSSDTDTQYF. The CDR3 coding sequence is TGTGCCAGCACTAGCTCGGACACAGATACGCAGTATTTT.

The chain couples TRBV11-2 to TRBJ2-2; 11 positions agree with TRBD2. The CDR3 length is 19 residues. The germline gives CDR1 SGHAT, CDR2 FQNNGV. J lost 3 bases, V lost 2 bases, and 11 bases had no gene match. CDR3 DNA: TGTGCCAGCAGCTTATTTGGTAGCGGGGGGGCGGATTACACCGGGGAGCTGTTTTTT. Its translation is CASSLFGSGGADYTGELFF.

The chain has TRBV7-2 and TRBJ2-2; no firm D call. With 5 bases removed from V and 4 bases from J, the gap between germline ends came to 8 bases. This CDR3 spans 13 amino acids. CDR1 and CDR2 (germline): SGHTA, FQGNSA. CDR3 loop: CASSLQSTGELFF. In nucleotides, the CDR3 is TGTGCCAGCAGCCTCCAGTCCACCGGGGAGCTGTTTTTT. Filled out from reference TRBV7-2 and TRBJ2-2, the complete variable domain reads GAGVSQSPSNKVTEKGKDVELRCDPISGHTALYWYRQSLGQGLEFLIYFQGNSAPDKSGLPSDRFSAERTGGSVSTLTIQRTQQEDSAVYLCASSLQSTGELFFGEGSRLTVL.

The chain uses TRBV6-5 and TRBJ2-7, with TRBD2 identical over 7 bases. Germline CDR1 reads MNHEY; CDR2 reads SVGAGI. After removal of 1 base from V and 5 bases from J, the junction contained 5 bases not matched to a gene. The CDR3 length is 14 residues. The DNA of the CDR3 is TGTGCCAGCAGTTACTTCGGGACTAACCACGAGCAGTACTTC. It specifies CASSYFGTNHEQYF.

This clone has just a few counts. CDR3 nucleotides: TGTGCCAGTGACTTAAGGATTTATCAGCCCCAGCATTTT. It encodes CASDLRIYQPQHF. The chain joins TRBV3-1 (or the pseudogene TRBV3-2) to TRBJ1-5; no definite D call. The CDR3 is made up of 13 amino acids. Germline V gives CDR1 LGHDT, CDR2 YNNKEL (reference sequence). V shed 9 bases and J shed 5 bases, with 14 bases lying between them.